This T cell receptor beta chain was sequenced in a study of CD8 T cells in Susac syndrome. About the research overall: Among the sequenced Susac syndrome patients, about six had active disease while 8 or 9 were in remission.

Study-wide results and limits: The CD4+ T cell repertoires of Susac syndrome were found to show no clonal expansion.

With respect to this clonotype: What it binds is not known.

Unmatched junction bases numbered 9, after V lost 0 bases and J lost 3 bases. Germline assignment: CDR1 DFQATT and CDR2 SNEGSKA (reference sequence). The CDR3 is 16 amino acids. Both CD4+ and CD8+ T cells were negatively isolated, and TEMRA cells underwent FACS enrichment. RNA was extracted with the RNeasy kit, and a quantity of about 0.45 to 1 ug was reverse transcribed using random hexamers. TCRdb redid the calling of the immunoSEQ multiplex PCR reads with MiXCR, one entry per CDR3 protein. This sample has 200,000 to 250,000 distinct CDR3 sequences, with about 95% found just once. The receptor's source is a human donor with Susac syndrome. The sequencing sample was made of CD4+ T cells from PBMCs. This sequence joins TRBV20-1 and TRBJ2-7; 9 bases align to TRBD1. CDR3 protein: CSARDLGEGQGYEQYF. In nucleotides, the CDR3 is TGCAGTGCTAGAGATCTCGGCGAGGGACAGGGCTACGAGCAGTACTTC.